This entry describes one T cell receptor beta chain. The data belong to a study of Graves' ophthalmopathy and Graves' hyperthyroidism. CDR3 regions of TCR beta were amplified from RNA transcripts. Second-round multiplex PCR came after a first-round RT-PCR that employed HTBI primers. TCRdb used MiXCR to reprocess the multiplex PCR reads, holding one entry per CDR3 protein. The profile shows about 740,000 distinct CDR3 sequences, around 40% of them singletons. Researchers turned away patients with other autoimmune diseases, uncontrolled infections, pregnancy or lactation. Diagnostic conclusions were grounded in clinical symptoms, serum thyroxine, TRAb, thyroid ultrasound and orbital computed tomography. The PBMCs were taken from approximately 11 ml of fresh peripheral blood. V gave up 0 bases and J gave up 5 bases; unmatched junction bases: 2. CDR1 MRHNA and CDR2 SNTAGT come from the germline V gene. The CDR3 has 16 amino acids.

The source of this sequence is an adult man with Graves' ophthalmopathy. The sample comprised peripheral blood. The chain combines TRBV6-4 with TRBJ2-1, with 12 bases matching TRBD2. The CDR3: CASSDSTSGGHNEQFF. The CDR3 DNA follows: TGTGCCAGCAGTGACTCGACTAGCGGGGGTCACAATGAGCAGTTCTTC.